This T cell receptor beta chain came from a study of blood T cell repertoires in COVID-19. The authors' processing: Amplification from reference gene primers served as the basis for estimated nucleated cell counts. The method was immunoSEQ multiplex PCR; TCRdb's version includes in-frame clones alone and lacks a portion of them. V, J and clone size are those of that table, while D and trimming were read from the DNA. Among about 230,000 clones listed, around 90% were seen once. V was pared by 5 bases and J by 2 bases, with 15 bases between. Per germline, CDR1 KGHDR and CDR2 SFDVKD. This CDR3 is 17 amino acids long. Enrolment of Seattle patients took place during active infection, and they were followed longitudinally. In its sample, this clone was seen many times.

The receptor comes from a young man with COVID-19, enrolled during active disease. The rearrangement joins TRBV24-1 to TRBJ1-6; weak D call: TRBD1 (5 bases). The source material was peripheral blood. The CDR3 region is CATSARRDRPYNSPLHF. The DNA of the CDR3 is TGTGCCACCAGTGCCCGAAGAGACAGACCCTATAATTCACCCCTCCACTTT.